The rows below give T cell receptor beta chains drawn from one sample of a study of blood T cell repertoires in COVID-19. TCRdb's copy holds only in-frame clones and misses some; the assay was immunoSEQ multiplex PCR. Of around 100,000 clones in the sample, roughly 87% were seen once. Sequencing input: peripheral blood. These receptors were obtained from a man in his forties or fifties with active COVID-19. Both conserved end residues are part of each CDR3. The D gene is left open where the match is weak. Clone size appears in some rows only: once, few, many, or a class for an expanded clone.

J gene: TRBJ1-1
V gene: TRBV10-3
D gene: TRBD1
clone size: .
CDR3 DNA: TGTGCCATCAGTGAGGTACAGGGGGGCACTGAAGCTTTCTTT
CDR3 protein: CAISEVQGGTEAFF

J gene: TRBJ1-1
V gene: TRBV18
D gene: .
clone size: .
CDR3 DNA: TGTGCCAGCTCCGCTAAGAACACTGAAGCTTTCTTT
CDR3 protein: CASSAKNTEAFF

J gene: TRBJ1-1
V gene: TRBV11-3
D gene: .
clone size: .
CDR3 DNA: TGTGCCAGCAGCCCCCGCACTGAAGCTTTCTTT
CDR3 protein: CASSPRTEAFF

J gene: TRBJ1-6
V gene: TRBV21-1
D gene: .
clone size: .
CDR3 DNA: TGTGCCAGCAGCAGAGGCAGAGGCCTGGCCATCTCCTATAATTCACCCCTCCACTTT
CDR3 protein: CASSRGRGLAISYNSPLHF

J gene: TRBJ1-5
V gene: TRBV6-2/TRBV6-3
D gene: .
clone size: few
CDR3 DNA: TGTGCCAGCAGTTATACCCTCCGCGGGGGCTCGGGCAATCAGCCCCAGCATTTT
CDR3 protein: CASSYTLRGGSGNQPQHF

J gene: TRBJ1-5
V gene: TRBV9
D gene: TRBD1
clone size: .
CDR3 DNA: TGTGCCAGCAGCGGGGGACAGGGGATTAATCAGCCCCAGCATTTT
CDR3 protein: CASSGGQGINQPQHF

J gene: TRBJ2-1
V gene: TRBV30
D gene: .
clone size: few
CDR3 DNA: TGTGCCCTGAGCCGGGGATACAATGAGCAGTTCTTC
CDR3 protein: CALSRGYNEQFF

J gene: TRBJ1-6
V gene: TRBV7-6
D gene: .
clone size: once
CDR3 DNA: TGTGCCAGCAGCTTTTGCGGCCCCTATAATTCACCCCTCCACTTT
CDR3 protein: CASSFCGPYNSPLHF

J gene: TRBJ2-3
V gene: TRBV7-2
D gene: TRBD2
clone size: .
CDR3 DNA: TGTGCCAGCAGCGTCTCCGGGACTAGCGGGTATACGCAGTATTTT
CDR3 protein: CASSVSGTSGYTQYF

J gene: TRBJ2-5
V gene: TRBV11-2
D gene: .
clone size: .
CDR3 DNA: TGTGCCAGCAGCTTCTCTCAGCGGAGGAGGCGGGAGACCCAGTACTTC
CDR3 protein: CASSFSQRRRRETQYF

J gene: TRBJ1-4
V gene: TRBV18
D gene: TRBD1
clone size: .
CDR3 DNA: TGTGCCAGCTCAACCAGACAGGGGAGTGAAAAACTGTTTTTT
CDR3 protein: CASSTRQGSEKLFF

J gene: TRBJ2-5
V gene: TRBV6-1
D gene: TRBD1
clone size: once
CDR3 DNA: TGTGCCAGCAGTGAATCCCTCGACAGGGTAGGAGGGACCCAGTACTTC
CDR3 protein: CASSESLDRVGGTQYF

J gene: TRBJ2-1
V gene: TRBV6-5
D gene: TRBD2
clone size: .
CDR3 DNA: TGTGCCAGCACCAAGGGACTAGCGGAACACAATGAGCAGTTCTTC
CDR3 protein: CASTKGLAEHNEQFF

J gene: TRBJ1-1
V gene: TRBV29-1
D gene: .
clone size: .
CDR3 DNA: TGCAGCGTCGGACACTTGAACACTGAAGCTTTCTTT
CDR3 protein: CSVGHLNTEAFF

J gene: TRBJ1-6
V gene: TRBV2
D gene: TRBD1
clone size: .
CDR3 DNA: TGTGCCAGCAGTGCAGGACAGGGAAATTCACCCCTCCACTTT
CDR3 protein: CASSAGQGNSPLHF

J gene: TRBJ1-6
V gene: TRBV5-6
D gene: .
clone size: .
CDR3 DNA: TGTGCCAGCACCCTGGGGAGGGTAGTCTCACCCCTCCACTTT
CDR3 protein: CASTLGRVVSPLHF

J gene: TRBJ1-2
V gene: TRBV25-1
D gene: .
clone size: .
CDR3 DNA: TGTGCCAGCAGTCGGTCGAACTATGGCTACACCTTC
CDR3 protein: CASSRSNYGYTF

J gene: TRBJ1-2
V gene: TRBV2
D gene: .
clone size: .
CDR3 DNA: TGTGCCAGCATGAGGCGTAACTATGGCTACACCTTC
CDR3 protein: CASMRRNYGYTF

J gene: TRBJ1-1
V gene: TRBV12-3/TRBV12-4
D gene: .
clone size: .
CDR3 DNA: TGTGCCAGCAGTTTCCAGGATTATGGTGAAGCTTTCTTT
CDR3 protein: CASSFQDYGEAFF

J gene: TRBJ1-4
V gene: TRBV7-9
D gene: .
clone size: .
CDR3 DNA: TGTGCCAGCAGCCCTCGGGACAAGAAGGAAAAACTGTTTTTT
CDR3 protein: CASSPRDKKEKLFF

J gene: TRBJ1-2
V gene: TRBV5-4
D gene: TRBD1
clone size: .
CDR3 DNA: TGTGCCAGCAGCCCGGGGACAGGGGGCCGTTCGGACTATGGCTACACCTTC
CDR3 protein: CASSPGTGGRSDYGYTF

J gene: TRBJ2-2
V gene: TRBV14
D gene: TRBD1
clone size: .
CDR3 DNA: TGTGCCAGCAGTCCACTTTGGACAGGGTCGACCGGGGAGCTGTTTTTT
CDR3 protein: CASSPLWTGSTGELFF

J gene: TRBJ1-4
V gene: TRBV19
D gene: TRBD1
clone size: .
CDR3 DNA: TGTGCCAGTAGTATCACAGGGGAGACTGAAAAACTGTTTTTT
CDR3 protein: CASSITGETEKLFF

J gene: TRBJ1-6
V gene: TRBV19
D gene: .
clone size: once
CDR3 DNA: TGTGCCAGTAGTAGACAGAATTCACCCCTCCACTTT
CDR3 protein: CASSRQNSPLHF

J gene: TRBJ1-1
V gene: TRBV27
D gene: .
clone size: few
CDR3 DNA: TGTGCCAGCAGTTTATCCGGGACTCAGAACACTGAAGCTTTCTTT
CDR3 protein: CASSLSGTQNTEAFF

J gene: TRBJ2-1
V gene: TRBV4-3
D gene: TRBD2
clone size: .
CDR3 DNA: TGCGCCAGTCGGCGGGGGGGGGCCTACAATGAGCAGTTCTTC
CDR3 protein: CASRRGGAYNEQFF

J gene: TRBJ1-1
V gene: TRBV9
D gene: TRBD1
clone size: .
CDR3 DNA: TGTGCCAGCAGCGCCTCAGGGGGAGGTGAAGCTTTCTTT
CDR3 protein: CASSASGGGEAFF

J gene: TRBJ1-1
V gene: TRBV18
D gene: TRBD1
clone size: .
CDR3 DNA: TGTGCCAGCTCATCCGGGACAGACCCCCGGGCTTTCTTT
CDR3 protein: CASSSGTDPRAFF

J gene: TRBJ2-5
V gene: TRBV4-2
D gene: TRBD2
clone size: .
CDR3 DNA: TGTGCCAGCAGCCCCCTTGCGGCGGGGGGGCAGGAGACCCAGTACTTC
CDR3 protein: CASSPLAAGGQETQYF

J gene: TRBJ1-6
V gene: TRBV11-2
D gene: TRBD1
clone size: .
CDR3 DNA: TGTGCCAGCAGCCTATCCTGGACAGGGGTCACCCTCCACTTT
CDR3 protein: CASSLSWTGVTLHF

J gene: TRBJ1-1
V gene: TRBV4-1
D gene: .
clone size: .
CDR3 DNA: TGCGCCAGCAGCCAAGGTTACAGGTTGAACACTGAAGCTTTCTTT
CDR3 protein: CASSQGYRLNTEAFF

J gene: TRBJ2-2
V gene: TRBV9
D gene: .
clone size: .
CDR3 DNA: TGTGCCAGCAGCCCGTCGACTAGTTCCACCGGGGAGCTGTTTTTT
CDR3 protein: CASSPSTSSTGELFF

J gene: TRBJ1-3
V gene: TRBV18
D gene: TRBD1
clone size: .
CDR3 DNA: TGTGCCAGCTCGTTGTACAGGGGCTCTGGAAACACCATATATTTT
CDR3 protein: CASSLYRGSGNTIYF

J gene: TRBJ1-6
V gene: TRBV3-1/TRBV3-2
D gene: TRBD1
clone size: .
CDR3 DNA: TGTGCCAGCAGCCAGGGACAGGGGGCCTATAATTCACCCCTCCACTTT
CDR3 protein: CASSQGQGAYNSPLHF

J gene: TRBJ1-1
V gene: TRBV5-1
D gene: .
clone size: few
CDR3 DNA: TGCGCCAGCAGCTTGCGCAAAGGGGGAACTGAAGCTTTCTTT
CDR3 protein: CASSLRKGGTEAFF

J gene: TRBJ2-3
V gene: TRBV9
D gene: .
clone size: .
CDR3 DNA: TGTGCCAGCAGCGTAGTAGGGAGAGCTGGGGATACGCAGTATTTT
CDR3 protein: CASSVVGRAGDTQYF

J gene: TRBJ2-1
V gene: TRBV13
D gene: .
clone size: .
CDR3 DNA: TGTGCCAGCAGCACTATAATTACTTTTGCCTACAATGAGCAGTTCTTC
CDR3 protein: CASSTIITFAYNEQFF

J gene: TRBJ2-1
V gene: TRBV6-5
D gene: TRBD1
clone size: .
CDR3 DNA: TGTGCCAGCAGGGGGACAGGGAGGGATGAGCAGTTCTTC
CDR3 protein: CASRGTGRDEQFF

J gene: TRBJ2-1
V gene: TRBV2
D gene: .
clone size: once
CDR3 DNA: TGTGCCAGCGGAGTTCCGGATTACAATGAGCAGTTCTTC
CDR3 protein: CASGVPDYNEQFF

J gene: TRBJ1-2
V gene: TRBV7-9
D gene: TRBD1
clone size: few
CDR3 DNA: TGTGCCAGCAGCTCCCAAATGGGACAGGGGGACTACACCTTC
CDR3 protein: CASSSQMGQGDYTF

J gene: TRBJ1-1
V gene: TRBV5-1
D gene: TRBD1
clone size: .
CDR3 DNA: TGCGCCAGCAGCTTCCCAGGGGGCGCTGGAACTGAAGCTTTCTTT
CDR3 protein: CASSFPGGAGTEAFF

J gene: TRBJ1-4
V gene: TRBV3-1/TRBV3-2
D gene: TRBD1
clone size: .
CDR3 DNA: TGTGCCAGCAGCCGCCGACAGGGCGAGGAAAAACTGTTTTTT
CDR3 protein: CASSRRQGEEKLFF

J gene: TRBJ2-7
V gene: TRBV11-2
D gene: TRBD2
clone size: .
CDR3 DNA: TGTGCCAGCAGCTTAGCGGGGGGGAGCTCCTACGAGCAGTACTTC
CDR3 protein: CASSLAGGSSYEQYF

J gene: TRBJ1-1
V gene: TRBV10-3
D gene: .
clone size: .
CDR3 DNA: TGTGCCATCAGTGTCTCGGAGACTGAAGCTTTCTTT
CDR3 protein: CAISVSETEAFF